In this sample, the clone carrying this T cell receptor (beta chain) turned up a few times. The data stem from a study of regulatory T cells in long-lasting Graves disease. Noted time point: newly diagnosed GD, antithyroid drugs for less than 3 months. From PBMCs, RNA was extracted and then used to make the TCR library. American Thyroid Association guidelines were used to diagnose Graves' disease. CDR3 regions were amplified by Arm-PCR using iRepertoire HTBI primers to build TCR beta libraries. TCRdb reprocessed the multiplex PCR reads via MiXCR and lists one record per CDR3 protein. The sample records around 480,000 distinct CDR3 sequences, around 16% being singletons. This CDR3 is built from 11 residues. The trim removed 10 bases at V and 4 bases at J, leaving 3 bases unmatched. Germline loops: CDR1 MNHEY, CDR2 SMNVEV (reference sequence). These records were also assigned to another study, of T cells in Graves' hyperthyroidism and ophthalmopathy. That source reports: First-round RT-PCR of the TCR CDR3 relied on the HTBI primer set.

This TCR was recovered from a man aged 35 to 55 with Graves disease. The sequencing here drew on peripheral blood mononuclear cells (PBMCs), taken at new diagnosis, from a patient treated with antithyroid drugs. V gene TRBV27 combines with J gene TRBJ2-7, with 8 bases fitting TRBD2. CDR3: CATRGGYEQYF. CDR3 coding DNA: TGTGCCACTCGGGGGGGTTACGAGCAGTACTTC.